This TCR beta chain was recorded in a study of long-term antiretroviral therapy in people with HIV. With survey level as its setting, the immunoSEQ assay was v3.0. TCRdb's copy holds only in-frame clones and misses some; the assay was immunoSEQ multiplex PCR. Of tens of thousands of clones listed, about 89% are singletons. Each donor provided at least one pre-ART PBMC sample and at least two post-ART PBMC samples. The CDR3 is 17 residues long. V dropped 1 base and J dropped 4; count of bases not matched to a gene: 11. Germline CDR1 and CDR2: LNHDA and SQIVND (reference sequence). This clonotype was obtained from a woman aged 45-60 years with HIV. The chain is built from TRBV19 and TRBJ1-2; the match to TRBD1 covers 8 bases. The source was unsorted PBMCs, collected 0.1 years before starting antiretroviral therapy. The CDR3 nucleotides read TGTGCCAGTAGTATAGGAGGACAGGGTCCCGCCATCTATGGCTACACCTTC. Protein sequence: CASSIGGQGPAIYGYTF.